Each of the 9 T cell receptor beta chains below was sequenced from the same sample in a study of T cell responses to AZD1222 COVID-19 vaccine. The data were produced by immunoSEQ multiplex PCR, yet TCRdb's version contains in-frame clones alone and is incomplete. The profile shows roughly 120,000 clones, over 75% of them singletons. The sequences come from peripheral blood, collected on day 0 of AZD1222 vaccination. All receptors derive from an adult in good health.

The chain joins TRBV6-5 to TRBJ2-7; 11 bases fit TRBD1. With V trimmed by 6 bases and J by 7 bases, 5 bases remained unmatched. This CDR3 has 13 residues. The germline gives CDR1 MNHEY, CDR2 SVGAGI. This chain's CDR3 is CASRPGQGGEQYF. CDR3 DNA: TGTGCCAGCAGACCGGGACAGGGGGGAGAGCAGTACTTC.

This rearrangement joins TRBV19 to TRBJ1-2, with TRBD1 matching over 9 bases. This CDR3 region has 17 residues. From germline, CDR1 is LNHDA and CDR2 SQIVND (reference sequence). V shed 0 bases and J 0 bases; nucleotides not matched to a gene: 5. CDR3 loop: CASSIDKGQGTNYGYTF. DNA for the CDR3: TGTGCCAGTAGTATAGATAAGGGACAGGGAACTAACTATGGCTACACCTTC.

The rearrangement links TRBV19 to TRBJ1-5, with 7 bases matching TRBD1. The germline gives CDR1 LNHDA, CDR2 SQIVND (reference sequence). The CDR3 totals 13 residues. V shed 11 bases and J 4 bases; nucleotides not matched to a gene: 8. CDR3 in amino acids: CASGGTPNQPQHF. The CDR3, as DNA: TGTGCCTCAGGGGGGACCCCTAATCAGCCCCAGCATTTT.

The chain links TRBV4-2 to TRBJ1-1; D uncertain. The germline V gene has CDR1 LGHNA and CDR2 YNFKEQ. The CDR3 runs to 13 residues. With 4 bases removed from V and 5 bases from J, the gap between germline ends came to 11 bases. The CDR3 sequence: CASSRSGGTEAFF. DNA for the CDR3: TGTGCCAGCAGCCGATCGGGAGGGACTGAAGCTTTCTTT.

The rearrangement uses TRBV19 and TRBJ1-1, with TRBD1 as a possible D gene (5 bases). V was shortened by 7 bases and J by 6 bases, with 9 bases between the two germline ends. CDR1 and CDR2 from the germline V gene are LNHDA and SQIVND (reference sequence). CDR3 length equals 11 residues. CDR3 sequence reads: CASTRVAEAFF. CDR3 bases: TGTGCCAGTACCAGGGTGGCTGAAGCTTTCTTT. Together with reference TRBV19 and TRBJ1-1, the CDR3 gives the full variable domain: DGGITQSPKYLFRKEGQNVTLSCEQNLNHDAMYWYRQDPGQGLRLIYYSQIVNDFQKGDIAEGYSVSREKKESFPLTVTSAQKNPTAFYLCASTRVAEAFFGQGTRLTVV.

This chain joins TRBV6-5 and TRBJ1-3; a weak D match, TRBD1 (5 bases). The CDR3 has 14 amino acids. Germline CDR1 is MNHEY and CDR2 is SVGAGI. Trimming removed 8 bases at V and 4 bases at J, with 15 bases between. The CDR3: CASRDSPSGNTIYF. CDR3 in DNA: TGTGCCAGCCGAGACAGTCCCTCAGGAAACACCATATATTTT.

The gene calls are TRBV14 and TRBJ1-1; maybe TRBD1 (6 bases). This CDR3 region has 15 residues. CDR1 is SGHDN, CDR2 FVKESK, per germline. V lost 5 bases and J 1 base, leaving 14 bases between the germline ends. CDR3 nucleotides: TGTGCCAGCAGCGGCCCCGGGACACAGAACACTGAAGCTTTCTTT. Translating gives CASSGPGTQNTEAFF. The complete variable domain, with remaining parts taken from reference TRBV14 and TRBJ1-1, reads EAGVTQFPSHSVIEKGQTVTLRCDPISGHDNLYWYRRVMGKEIKFLLHFVKESKQDESGMPNNRFLAERTGGTYSTLKVQPAELEDSGVYFCASSGPGTQNTEAFFGQGTRLTVV.

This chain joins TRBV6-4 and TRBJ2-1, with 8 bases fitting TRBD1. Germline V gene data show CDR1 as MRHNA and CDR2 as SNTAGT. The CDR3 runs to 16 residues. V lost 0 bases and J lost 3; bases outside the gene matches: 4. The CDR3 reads CASSDSDRVNYNEQFF. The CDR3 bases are TGTGCCAGCAGTGACTCGGACAGGGTGAACTACAATGAGCAGTTCTTC.

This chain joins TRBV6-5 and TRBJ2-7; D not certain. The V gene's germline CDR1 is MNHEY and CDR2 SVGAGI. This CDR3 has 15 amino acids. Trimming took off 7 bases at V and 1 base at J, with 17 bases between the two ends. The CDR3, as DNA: TGTGCCAGCACCCGCCGGGCGGAGCTATCCTACGAGCAGTACTTC. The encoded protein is CASTRRAELSYEQYF.